This TCR beta chain was documented in a study of long-term antiretroviral therapy in people with HIV (dated by TCRdb to about 2022). As for the study more broadly: Collection of the earliest samples took place about a decade ahead of the 2015 WHO recommendation for immediate ART, at a time when ART was typically delayed until CD4 counts fell. A retrospective serial study tested whether changes in peripheral blood TRB repertoire composition and diversity were associated with ART initiation and durable HIV suppression. From fewer than 35 adults with confirmed HIV infection, the cohort provided over 150 cryopreserved PBMC samples, gathered serially across a mean of approximately six years (range 1-12). Of the approximately 30 participants with HIV, approximately 11 were female. No cross-contamination during QIAcube processing turned up in test extractions that ran a monoclonal T-cell line alongside 25 to 35 polyclonal samples.

This clone was recorded once. Its recognized antigen is unknown. The record has no base qualities; no much larger clone is one base away. Paper-wide results and their limitations: At every time point, the repertoire was dominated by expanded TRB clones first identified before ART initiation, although this dominance fluctuated and, in many PLHIV, declined after ART. Because PBMC availability was limited, only the TCR beta chain was sequenced, with no alpha chain pairing. Samples dated from the mid-2000s to the late 2010s, and the ART regimens used may be less effective than current ones. Inferences about post-ART repertoire changes are limited because no data were available on ART adherence, viral resistance or therapy changes. Because pre-ART samples had limited cell numbers, unsorted PBMC were profiled rather than sorted CD4+ and CD8+ T cells. A significant increase in TRB diversity was found to be associated with ART initiation, although TRB diversity was observed to remain significantly below that of transplant donor controls even after long-term ART. Narrower CDR3 length ranges were observed in HIV repertoires than in controls, and an antigen-experienced repertoire with only a slight naive shift after ART was suggested by the network structure.

Inclusion was restricted to participants for whom at least one PBMC sample before ART initiation and at least two post-ART samples were available. Treatment was received in the United States of America by all participants with HIV. Cryopreserved samples of roughly 0.85-11 million PBMC were thawed and washed before DNA extraction. At the time of the earliest PBMC sample for each participant with HIV, ages ranged from 23 to 54 years. PBMC samples from each participant spanned 1-4 timepoints before ART initiation and 2-8 timepoints after ART initiation, with a median of 7 samples. For every participant, serial HIV viral load, CD4+ T-cell count, ART history and demographic data were obtained. Using a Qiagen kit on a QIAcube, genomic DNA was extracted from unsorted PBMC, with samples processed in batches of 12. The immunoSEQ hsTCRB v3.0 assay was used at survey level resolution to sequence the TRB variable region. TRB sequencing targeted a depth of 40,000-50,000 T-cell genomes per sample. Pooled TRB libraries were sequenced on an Illumina MiSeq with a v3 150-cycle kit. On the authors' methods: Repertoire analysis ran in R within a reproducible Nextflow workflow covering QC, data transformation and analysis. LymphoSeq2, an R package for exploring AIRR-Seq data, was used to implement the custom analyses. Four samples that yielded fewer than 5000 total TRB sequences were excluded, so that 200 or so HIV repertoires were analyzed. Among the 180 to 200 HIV repertoires that were kept, some 60 were collected before ART initiation and over 120 were collected after ART initiation. Repertoires were downsampled to 5000 TRB nucleotide sequences, with summary statistics averaged over 100 downsampling iterations. The analysis kept only TRB sequences whose CDR3 regions were at least seven amino acids long. Two measures captured diversity: a Shannon entropy-derived clonality score and the Gini coefficient. In the repertoire networks, any two of the top 5000 CDR3 amino acid sequences were connected whenever the two sequences differed by an edit distance of one. GLIPH2 predicted antigen specificity groups and MHC restriction for TRB CDR3 amino acid sequences. Known CMV, EBV, HIV or tissue antigen associations were flagged by matching CDR3 amino acid sequences against VDJdb and McPAS-TCR. Pre-ART, post-ART and control groups were compared with Wilcoxon signed-rank tests and Holm-Bonferroni correction. TCRdb carries this immuneACCESS record with in-frame sequences only. Its versions omit some clonotypes, under half of them owing to an unresolved V gene in the studies checked, with the rest unexplained. V and J calls plus clone size are reproduced from that table; the DNA served to infer D and trimming. For this sample there are tens of thousands of clones; 90% to 95% appear just once. The ten largest clones represent less than 3% of the sample.

The origin of this receptor is a woman in her 50s with HIV. Material: unsorted PBMCs, obtained 3.7 years after starting antiretroviral therapy.

The nucleotide sequence is TGTGCCAGCAGCGCTGCTCCGGGACAGGGGACGACCTTC. The translation is CASSAAPGQGTTF. Recombination connected TRBV7-6 to TRBJ1-2; 10 of the junction bases match TRBD1. V is cut back by 5 bases and J by 14 bases, with 11 bases in the junction unmatched. From the cysteine through the phenylalanine, the CDR3 covers 13 amino acids. Only the CDR3 DNA stays, 39 bases, in frame from base 1. CDR1 and CDR2 were assigned from the germline V gene as SGHVS and FNYEAQ.